The 5 T cell receptor beta chains below come from one sample, sequenced in a study of CD8 T cells in Susac syndrome. An input of about 0.5 to 1 ug of RNA was subjected to reverse transcription using random hexamers. TCRdb re-called the immunoSEQ multiplex PCR reads with MiXCR, one entry per CDR3 protein. The sample shows about 150,000 distinct CDR3 sequences, 85% to 95% of them seen only once. What was sequenced was CD4+ T cells from PBMCs. Receptors were obtained from a human donor with Susac syndrome.

The chain uses TRBV29-1 and TRBJ1-2; 9 nucleotides align to TRBD1. Trimming removed 6 bases from V and 5 bases from J; junction bases left unmatched: 10. The CDR3 consists of 14 residues. Per germline, CDR1 SQVTM and CDR2 ANQGSEA. CDR3 region: CSVDTGGEIYGYTF. CDR3 DNA: TGCAGCGTGGATACAGGGGGCGAGATATATGGCTACACCTTC.

The V gene is TRBV7-2, the J gene TRBJ2-7, with D perhaps matching TRBD2 (6 bases). Germline CDR1 and CDR2: SGHTA and FQGNSA. Trimming stripped 4 bases from V and 2 bases from J, with 9 bases between. This CDR3 spans 13 amino acids. In nucleotides, the CDR3 is TGTGCCAGCAGCTCGGGACTCACCTACGAGCAGTACTTC. This codes for CASSSGLTYEQYF.

This clonotype has just one count. The chain carries TRBV6-2 or TRBV6-3 and TRBJ1-2; a weak D match, TRBD1 (5 bases). Germline V gene sequence: CDR1 MNHEY, CDR2 SVGEGT. Trimming cost V 7 bases and J 4 bases, with 13 bases left between them. This CDR3 region has 13 residues. For the CDR3, the DNA is TGTGCCAGCACGTGGGGGGGGACCTATGGCTACACCTTC. Translated, it gives CASTWGGTYGYTF.

This clonotype was recorded only once. The J gene is TRBJ2-1, the V gene TRBV5-1, with 9 bases lining up with TRBD1. Germline trimming cut 3 bases from V and 6 bases from J; bases unmatched to any gene: 7. CDR1 and CDR2 (germline): SGHRS, YFSETQ. The CDR3 has 15 residues. The CDR3 reads CASSSPGQGVNEQFF. DNA of the CDR3: TGCGCCAGCAGCTCTCCGGGACAGGGTGTCAATGAGCAGTTCTTC. Together with reference TRBV5-1 and TRBJ2-1, the CDR3 gives the full variable domain: KAGVTQTPRYLIKTRGQQVTLSCSPISGHRSVSWYQQTPGQGLQFLFEYFSETQRNKGNFPGRFSGRQFSNSRSEMNVSTLELGDSALYLCASSSPGQGVNEQFFGPGTRLTVL.

The V gene is TRBV7-3, the J gene TRBJ2-1, with no clear D. The V end was cut by 5 bases, the J end by 3 bases, with 14 bases between. CDR1 and CDR2 from the germline V gene are SGHTA and FQGTGA. This CDR3 has 15 amino acids. CDR3 nucleotide sequence: TGTGCCAGCAGCCGGGCCATAGGGAACTACAATGAGCAGTTCTTC. Protein product: CASSRAIGNYNEQFF.